This TCR beta chain emerged from a study of cytomegalovirus exposure and HLA in healthy donors. The CDR3 covers 18 residues. V lost 2 bases to trimming and J lost 0 bases, with 17 bases between them. Germline CDR1 and CDR2: MNHEY and SMNVEV (reference sequence). Study-level findings and limits: Approximately 17,000 TCR beta sequences were associated with HLA alleles at 0.05 false discovery rate in a later analysis.

This clone was found once. As yet, its antigen is unknown. Vbeta (60) and Jbeta (13) primers were used in the PCR. The data were produced by immunoSEQ multiplex PCR, yet TCRdb's version contains in-frame clones alone and is incomplete. Among about 120,000 clones listed, 81% were seen once. Sample: PBMCs. The chain couples TRBV27 to TRBJ1-5, with a possible D match to TRBD1 (6 bases). The TCR comes from a woman in her thirties or forties in good health and CMV-seronegative. CDR3 nucleotide sequence: TGTGCCAGCAGTTTAATTCCACCGGGACACTATAGCAATCAGCCCCAGCATTTT. Translated, it gives CASSLIPPGHYSNQPQHF.